The 21 T cell receptor beta chains reported below all come from one sample, sequenced in a study of blood T cell repertoires in COVID-19. Measured with immunoSEQ multiplex PCR; TCRdb has only the in-frame clones, and not every one. The sample records a few hundred thousand clones, about 85% being singletons. Sequenced material: peripheral blood. These receptor sequences come from a man aged 30-40 years who had recovered from COVID-19.

The chain joins TRBV5-1 to TRBJ2-1; D possibly corresponds to TRBD1 (6 bases). V lost 2 bases and J 4 bases, leaving 13 bases between the germline ends. Looked up from germline, CDR1 is SGHRS and CDR2 is YFSETQ. This CDR3 spans 15 amino acids. CDR3 region: CASSFRGYNYNEQFF. Written as DNA, the CDR3 is TGCGCCAGCAGCTTCAGGGGTTATAATTACAATGAGCAGTTCTTC.

The chain couples TRBV18 to TRBJ2-7; 7 bases fit TRBD2. V was pared by 5 bases and J by 1 base, with 8 bases of the junction left unmatched. The CDR3 has 15 amino acids. Germline values: CDR1 KGHSH, CDR2 LQKENI. The CDR3 coding sequence is TGTGCCAGCTCATCCGCAGGGACTACTTCCTACGAGCAGTACTTC. Translation: CASSSAGTTSYEQYF.

The rearrangement uses TRBV6-5 and TRBJ2-5, with D possibly matching TRBD2 (5 bases). Trimming removed 3 bases at V and 5 bases at J, with 10 bases between. The CDR3 runs to 13 residues. Germline V lookup: CDR1 MNHEY, CDR2 SVGAGI. The CDR3 nucleotides are TGTGCCAGCAGTTATTCGGGATGGGAGACCCAGTACTTC. This sequence encodes CASSYSGWETQYF.

This rearrangement joins TRBV10-2 to TRBJ2-5; 11 bases align to TRBD2. Trimming took 6 bases from V and 5 from J; bases not matched to a gene: 11. The CDR3 has 16 amino acids. The germline gives CDR1 WSHSY, CDR2 SAAADI. The CDR3 DNA reads as TGCGCCAGCAGCCTTAGCGGGGGGGCCTGGATGGAGACCCAGTACTTC. Its protein product is CASSLSGGAWMETQYF.

The chain links TRBV4-2 to TRBJ1-6; D is possibly TRBD1 (5 bases). V was trimmed by 0 bases and J by 9 bases, leaving 12 bases between them. This CDR3 is built from 15 residues. CDR1 LGHNA and CDR2 YNFKEQ come from the germline V gene. The CDR3: CASSQEGGLGSPLHF. Written as DNA, the CDR3 is TGTGCCAGCAGCCAAGAGGGGGGGTTGGGTTCACCCCTCCACTTT.

This chain uses TRBV9 with TRBJ2-5; 9 bases are shared with TRBD2. Losses at the gene ends were 3 bases for V and 3 bases for J; bases not matched to a gene: 3. CDR3 length: 14 amino acids. CDR1 and CDR2 (germline): SGDLS, YYNGEE. CDR3 amino acids: CASSAGLAEETQYF. The CDR3 DNA reads as TGTGCCAGCAGCGCGGGACTAGCAGAAGAGACCCAGTACTTC.

This clone was seen a single time. In the same sample, other DNA sequences code for this CDR3. The chain uses TRBV2 and TRBJ1-5; TRBD1 is a possible D gene (6 bases). This CDR3 comprises 13 residues. Trimming took off 7 bases at V and 1 base at J, with 8 bases between the two ends. Germline CDR1 reads SNHLY; CDR2 reads FYNNEI. The CDR3 DNA reads as TGTGCCAGCATTCAGGGGAGCAATCAGCCCCAGCATTTT. This encodes CASIQGSNQPQHF.

CDR3 protein: CASRSGGLQETQYF. The CDR3 DNA reads TGTGCCAGCAGGAGCGGGGGCCTCCAAGAGACCCAGTACTTC. The rearrangement joins TRBV7-2 to TRBJ2-5; TRBD2 aligns across 8 bases. The V segment lost 6 bases and the J segment 1 base; nucleotides outside the gene matches: 4. Germline values: CDR1 SGHTA, CDR2 FQGNSA. There are 14 residues in the CDR3. The full variable domain, with the rest looked up from reference TRBV7-2 and TRBJ2-5, is GAGVSQSPSNKVTEKGKDVELRCDPISGHTALYWYRQSLGQGLEFLIYFQGNSAPDKSGLPSDRFSAERTGGSVSTLTIQRTQQEDSAVYLCASRSGGLQETQYFGPGTRLLVL.

The gene calls are TRBV28 and TRBJ1-2, with D uncertain. In germline, CDR1 is MDHEN, CDR2 SYDVKM. The germline V and J ends were trimmed by 6 bases and 8 bases, with 13 bases remaining between them. The CDR3 runs 12 residues. Here the CDR3 DNA reads TGTGCCAGCAGACAAACCTTCGGGGGCTACACCTTC. Its protein is CASRQTFGGYTF.

The CDR3 nucleotides read TGTGCCAGCATAGTCAGGGGGCACACCGGGGAGCTGTTTTTT. It codes for CASIVRGHTGELFF. The V call is TRBV7-9, the J call TRBJ2-2; 8 bases line up with TRBD1. The CDR3 is 14 amino acids. The germline CDR1 and CDR2 sequences are SEHNR and FQNEAQ (reference sequence). The junction had 4 bases not matched to a gene; V was cut back by 7 bases and J by 3 bases.

The CDR3 loop is CASSHPLWGRSTDTQYF. For the CDR3, the DNA is TGCGCCAGCAGCCACCCCTTATGGGGGCGAAGCACAGATACGCAGTATTTT. The chain employs TRBV4-1 and TRBJ2-3, with D perhaps matching TRBD1 (6 bases). Germline values: CDR1 MGHRA, CDR2 YSYEKL. The CDR3 length is 17 residues. V lost 3 bases, J lost 0 bases, and 16 bases lay in between.

The chain combines TRBV14 with TRBJ1-5; D is unclear. The germline V gene encodes CDR1 SGHDN and CDR2 FVKESK. The CDR3 runs 12 residues. V lost 2 bases and J 4 bases, leaving 3 bases between the germline ends. CDR3 loop: CASSQPNQPQHF. CDR3 nucleotide sequence: TGTGCCAGCAGCCAACCAAATCAGCCCCAGCATTTT.

The CDR3 DNA sequence: TGTGCCAGCACCTACGGGGACAGGGCGAACACCGGGGAGCTGTTTTTT. Translating gives CASTYGDRANTGELFF. The rearrangement links TRBV18 to TRBJ2-2, with TRBD1 matching over 9 bases. The CDR3 extends over 16 amino acids. In germline, CDR1 is KGHSH, CDR2 LQKENI. V gave up 8 bases and J gave up 0 bases; unmatched junction bases: 7. Full variable domain (missing parts from reference TRBV18 and TRBJ2-2): NAGVMQNPRHLVRRRGQEARLRCSPMKGHSHVYWYRQLPEEGLKFMVYLQKENIIDESGMPKERFSAEFPKEGPSILRIQQVVRGDSAAYFCASTYGDRANTGELFFGEGSRLTVL.

V is TRBV5-1 and J is TRBJ2-5; a possible D gene is TRBD1 (5 bases). Germline assignment: CDR1 SGHRS and CDR2 YFSETQ. Trimming pared 0 bases from V and 2 bases from J, leaving 8 bases between. The CDR3 runs to 14 residues. CDR3 sequence (DNA): TGCGCCAGCAGCTTGGGACAGCAGCAAGAGACCCAGTACTTC. This encodes CASSLGQQQETQYF.

For the CDR3, the DNA is TGTGCCAGCAGTTATAGCGGTCCGGTCCAAGACACCATATATTTT. It codes for CASSYSGPVQDTIYF. The chain has TRBV6-2 or TRBV6-3 and TRBJ1-3; D unresolved. The germline V gene encodes CDR1 MNHEY and CDR2 SVGEGT. The V gene lost 3 bases and the J gene lost 8 bases, with 17 bases spanning the gap. The CDR3 length is 15 residues.

This rearrangement joins TRBV2 to TRBJ2-3; 13 bases match TRBD2. Germline V gene data show CDR1 as SNHLY and CDR2 as FYNNEI. V was pared by 4 bases and J by 4 bases, with 5 bases of the junction left unmatched. This CDR3 comprises 16 residues. In DNA form, the CDR3 reads TGTGCCAGCAGTGCCGGGACTAGCGGGATGCCAGATACGCAGTATTTT. Translating it yields CASSAGTSGMPDTQYF.

This chain joins TRBV5-1 and TRBJ1-6; 9 bases align to TRBD1. The V gene's germline CDR1 is SGHRS and CDR2 YFSETQ. J was trimmed by 9 bases and V by 0 bases; bases with no gene match: 7. This CDR3 contains 16 residues. CDR3 sequence reads: CASSLALQGAGSPLHF. CDR3 DNA: TGCGCCAGCAGCTTGGCCTTACAGGGGGCCGGTTCACCCCTCCACTTT.

V gene TRBV6-9 combines with J gene TRBJ1-1; a possible D gene is TRBD1 (5 bases). Germline V gene lookup returns CDR1 MNHGY and CDR2 SVAAGI. Trimming cost V 0 bases and J 0 bases, with 11 bases left between them. CDR3 size: 16 residues. CDR3: CASSYSGDSLNTEAFF. CDR3 in DNA: TGTGCCAGCAGTTATTCGGGGGACTCCCTGAACACTGAAGCTTTCTTT.

V gene TRBV5-4 combines with J gene TRBJ1-3; maybe TRBD1 (6 bases). This CDR3 region has 14 residues. Germline loops: CDR1 SGHNT, CDR2 YYREEE (reference sequence). The germline V and J ends were trimmed by 7 bases and 2 bases, with 13 bases remaining between them. CDR3 in amino acids: CASRQGTTGNTIYF. As DNA, the CDR3 is TGTGCCAGCCGCCAGGGGACAACTGGAAACACCATATATTTT.

The J gene is TRBJ2-7, the V gene TRBV7-6, with D unresolved. Per germline, CDR1 SGHVS and CDR2 FNYEAQ. V gave up 1 base and J gave up 6 bases, with 10 bases separating them. The CDR3 has 13 amino acids. The CDR3 coding sequence is TGTGCCAGCAGCTTAGGCCAGACTGTCGAGCAGTACTTC. This gives the protein CASSLGQTVEQYF.

The chain couples TRBV5-6 to TRBJ1-2, with TRBD1 identical over 9 bases. Looked up from germline, CDR1 is SGHDT and CDR2 is YYEEEE. The V and J ends lost 3 bases and 4 bases, in that order; junction bases with no gene match: 7. The CDR3 spans 15 residues. The CDR3 region is CASSWRGQGSYGYTF. The CDR3 DNA reads as TGTGCCAGCAGCTGGCGGGGACAGGGCTCCTATGGCTACACCTTC.